This T cell receptor beta chain was sequenced for a study of OX40 agonist ivuxolimab in advanced cancers. Study at large: Dose-escalation patients had hepatocellular carcinoma, melanoma, renal cell or head and neck cancer.

Study outcomes and limitations: Partial responders receiving 0.1-3.0 mg/kg showed among the lowest clonal expansion.

Libraries were prepared by immunoSEQ multiplex PCR; TCRdb keeps only in-frame clonotypes and omits some of them. The sample lists some 44,000 clones; 86% were seen once. The CDR3 consists of 15 residues. From germline, CDR1 is LNHDA and CDR2 SQIVND (reference sequence). V shed 5 bases and J 5 bases; nucleotides not matched to a gene: 6. Note on this clone: Antigen unknown.

The investigators sampled blood at baseline, at cycle 4 day 1, and at cycle 7 day 1. The sequencing used CD4+ or CD8+ T cells sorted from blood, collected in a trial of the OX40 agonist ivuxolimab. The sequence came from an adult with an advanced solid tumor such as melanoma, head and neck, liver or kidney cancer. V and J are TRBV19 and TRBJ2-1; 10 positions match TRBD1. Written as DNA, the CDR3 is TGTGCCAGTAGTGAGACAGGGGGCCCGCACAATGAGCAGTTCTTC. Encoded protein: CASSETGGPHNEQFF.